One sample yielded the 26 T cell receptor beta chains listed below, sequenced in a study of T cell responses to AZD1222 COVID-19 vaccine. TCRdb's copy holds only in-frame clones and misses some; the assay was immunoSEQ multiplex PCR. The sample yields around 270,000 clones, almost 95% seen once. Specimen: peripheral blood, collected 28 days after the second AZD1222 dose. These receptors were collected from an adult who received the AZD1222 COVID-19 vaccine.

The chain has TRBV9 and TRBJ1-5; 9 bases are a match to TRBD1. Per the germline V gene, CDR1 is SGDLS and CDR2 is YYNGEE. V was pared by 0 bases and J by 3 bases, with 19 bases of the junction left unmatched. This CDR3 has 21 amino acids. Written as DNA, the CDR3 is TGTGCCAGCAGCGTAGAGGGAACCGGGACAGGGAGGTTTTGGGTCAATCAGCCCCAGCATTTT. The encoded protein is CASSVEGTGTGRFWVNQPQHF.

This rearrangement joins TRBV19 to TRBJ2-2; D perhaps matches TRBD1 (6 bases). In germline, CDR1 is LNHDA, CDR2 SQIVND (reference sequence). Trimming pared 5 bases from V and 1 base from J, leaving 14 bases between. The CDR3 length is 16 residues. CDR3 region: CASSGTGRWNTGELFF. The CDR3 bases are TGTGCCAGTAGTGGAACAGGGCGCTGGAACACCGGGGAGCTGTTTTTT.

This chain joins TRBV4-1 and TRBJ2-1; 8 nucleotides agree with TRBD2. CDR3 length equals 18 residues. Germline loops: CDR1 MGHRA, CDR2 YSYEKL. The junction had 9 bases not matched to a gene; V was cut back by 1 base and J by 1 base. This CDR3 is CASSQGASGPISYNEQFF. The CDR3 nucleotides read TGCGCCAGCAGCCAAGGAGCTAGCGGGCCGATTTCCTACAATGAGCAGTTCTTC.

This chain links TRBV10-3 with TRBJ2-7; the match to TRBD1 covers 7 bases. CDR3 length equals 12 residues. The trim removed 11 bases at V and 3 bases at J, leaving 7 bases unmatched. From germline, CDR1 is ENHRY and CDR2 SYGVKD. The CDR3 spells CALGTANYEQYF. The CDR3 nucleotides read TGTGCCCTCGGGACAGCCAACTACGAGCAGTACTTC.

This clone occurred once. This chain uses TRBV7-9 with TRBJ2-5; 10 bases line up with TRBD1. V was clipped by 5 bases and J by 5 bases; unmatched bases: 8. The V gene's germline CDR1 is SEHNR and CDR2 FQNEAQ (reference sequence). The CDR3 has 15 amino acids. CDR3 amino acids: CASSPWDRGGETQYF. CDR3 sequence (DNA): TGTGCCAGCAGCCCCTGGGACAGGGGAGGTGAGACCCAGTACTTC.

The chain is built from TRBV19 and TRBJ2-3; D possibly matches TRBD1 or TRBD2 (6 bases each). Germline CDR1 and CDR2: LNHDA and SQIVND (reference sequence). Deletions cut 6 bases from V and 2 bases from J, with 15 bases between. The length of the CDR3 is 15 residues. This chain's CDR3 is CASRQQGGNTDTQYF. Written as DNA, the CDR3 is TGTGCCAGTAGGCAACAGGGAGGCAACACAGATACGCAGTATTTT.

The V call is TRBV4-3, the J call TRBJ2-1; TRBD2 matches 7 bases. Germline CDR1 and CDR2: LGHNA and YSLEER. This CDR3 has 17 residues. V gave up 0 bases and J gave up 4 bases; unmatched junction bases: 9. The CDR3 coding sequence is TGCGCCAGCAGCCAAGATCCCCTCAGCGGGACGTACAATGAGCAGTTCTTC. It codes for CASSQDPLSGTYNEQFF.

The chain combines TRBV28 with TRBJ2-5; weak D call: TRBD1 (5 bases). V dropped 6 bases and J dropped 1 base, with 18 bases sitting between them. The CDR3 totals 16 residues. In germline, CDR1 is MDHEN, CDR2 SYDVKM. The CDR3 loop reads CASRLNRPVAQETQYF. The CDR3 bases are TGTGCCAGCAGGCTAAACAGGCCTGTGGCCCAAGAGACCCAGTACTTC.

This sequence joins TRBV3-1 (or the pseudogene TRBV3-2) and TRBJ1-5; D gene ambiguous. Germline assignment: CDR1 LGHDT and CDR2 YNNKEL (reference sequence). The CDR3 runs to 16 residues. V gave up 1 base and J gave up 4 bases, with 14 bases separating them. CDR3 bases: TGTGCCAGCAGCCAAGGCCCCCCGGCGGGGAATCAGCCCCAGCATTTT. Residues: CASSQGPPAGNQPQHF.

V is TRBV29-1 and J is TRBJ1-1, with a weak D call TRBD1 (5 bases). Trimming stripped 4 bases from V and 6 bases from J, with 15 bases between. The germline gives CDR1 SQVTM, CDR2 ANQGSEA. CDR3 size: 13 residues. The CDR3 is CSVVNQGSSEAFF. DNA for the CDR3: TGCAGCGTTGTAAATCAGGGCTCCTCTGAAGCTTTCTTT.

This chain links TRBV2 with TRBJ2-7; TRBD1 aligns across 9 bases. CDR1 and CDR2 (germline): SNHLY, FYNNEI. The CDR3 runs 14 residues. Trimming at V came to 8 bases and at J to 1 base, leaving 6 bases not matched to a gene. CDR3 DNA sequence: TGTGCCAGCGACGCGGACAGGGGATCCTACGAGCAGTACTTC. Its protein is CASDADRGSYEQYF.

The chain uses TRBV14 and TRBJ1-1; a weak D match, TRBD1 (5 bases). CDR1 and CDR2 from the germline V gene are SGHDN and FVKESK. CDR3 length equals 15 residues. V was trimmed by 4 bases and J by 2 bases, leaving 14 bases between them. The CDR3 region is CASSLFGGLNTEAFF. The CDR3 nucleotides are TGTGCCAGCAGCCTATTTGGGGGACTTAACACTGAAGCTTTCTTT.

This chain joins TRBV28 and TRBJ2-5, with D hard to call. CDR3 length: 13 amino acids. Germline CDR1 and CDR2: MDHEN and SYDVKM. Trimming removed 7 bases at V and 6 bases at J, with 15 bases between. This CDR3 is CASIGGSRKTQYF. Written as DNA, the CDR3 is TGTGCCAGCATCGGCGGCTCGAGGAAGACCCAGTACTTC.

This chain links TRBV11-2 with TRBJ1-4; 10 bases fit TRBD1. This CDR3 has 18 amino acids. The ends lost 5 bases at V and 2 bases at J; junction bases unmatched: 11. CDR1 is SGHAT, CDR2 FQNNGV, per germline. The CDR3 coding sequence is TGTGCCAGCAGCCAAGCCCGGGACAGGGGCTGGACTAATGAAAAACTGTTTTTT. Translated, it gives CASSQARDRGWTNEKLFF.

The chain couples TRBV18 to TRBJ1-6; a weak D match, TRBD1 (5 bases). The CDR3 consists of 13 residues. Per germline, CDR1 KGHSH and CDR2 LQKENI. The V and J ends lost 6 bases and 7 bases respectively, with 10 bases between them. CDR3 in amino acids: CASSGTENSPLHF. CDR3 coding DNA: TGTGCCAGCTCCGGGACGGAAAATTCACCCCTCCACTTT.

This rearrangement joins TRBV5-8 to TRBJ2-2; D gene ambiguous. The CDR3 covers 14 residues. V lost 4 bases and J 0 bases, leaving 7 bases between the germline ends. Germline-derived CDR1 and CDR2 are SGHTS and YDEGEE. CDR3 protein: CASSPEPNTGELFF. CDR3 DNA: TGTGCCAGCAGCCCGGAGCCGAACACCGGGGAGCTGTTTTTT.

The CDR3 loop reads CATNRGSGSYEQYF. The CDR3 coding sequence is TGTGCCACCAACAGGGGCTCCGGCTCCTACGAGCAGTACTTC. This rearrangement joins TRBV10-3 to TRBJ2-7, with 7 bases fitting TRBD1. Germline V gene data show CDR1 as ENHRY and CDR2 as SYGVKD. The CDR3 is 14 residues long. J was trimmed by 0 bases and V by 10 bases; bases with no gene match: 9.

The chain is built from TRBV12-5 and TRBJ2-3; D is possibly TRBD1 (5 bases). There are 14 residues in the CDR3. Germline CDR1 LGHNT, CDR2 FRNRAP. Trimming left V 7 bases short and J 6 bases short, with 17 bases between. This chain's CDR3 is CASAVGQGSDTQYF. CDR3 nucleotides: TGTGCTAGTGCCGTGGGCCAGGGATCGGATACGCAGTATTTT.

The rearrangement uses TRBV11-2 and TRBJ2-3; D remains ambiguous. The V gene lost 1 base and the J gene lost 3 bases, with 8 bases spanning the gap. The CDR3 extends over 14 amino acids. The germline V gene has CDR1 SGHAT and CDR2 FQNNGV. The chain's CDR3 is CASSLVYGTDTQYF. CDR3 sequence (DNA): TGTGCCAGCAGCTTAGTTTATGGGACAGATACGCAGTATTTT.

The chain has TRBV29-1 and TRBJ1-4; 10 bases are a match to TRBD1. J was trimmed by 11 bases and V by 5 bases; bases with no gene match: 2. CDR1 and CDR2 (germline): SQVTM, ANQGSEA. CDR3 length equals 11 residues. The CDR3 region is CSVRTGGKLFF. As DNA, the CDR3 is TGCAGCGTTCGGACAGGGGGTAAACTGTTTTTT.

The rearrangement links TRBV6-5 to TRBJ2-1; 11 bases map to TRBD1. V was clipped by 0 bases and J by 9 bases; unmatched bases: 1. Germline V gene data show CDR1 as MNHEY and CDR2 as SVGAGI. The CDR3 spans 14 residues. CDR3 bases: TGTGCCAGCAGTTACTCTGGGACAGGGGGTGAGCAGTTCTTC. It is translated as CASSYSGTGGEQFF.

The chain carries TRBV13 and TRBJ1-4, with 10 bases aligning to TRBD1. Germline loops: CDR1 PRHDT, CDR2 FYEKMQ (reference sequence). The length of the CDR3 is 16 residues. Trimming cost V 2 bases and J 1 base; bases outside gene matches: 1. The CDR3 is CASSLRDRGTNEKLFF. CDR3 in DNA: TGTGCCAGCAGCTTACGGGACAGGGGAACTAATGAAAAACTGTTTTTT.

This clone was recorded only once. The chain recombines TRBV7-3 with TRBJ1-1; D unresolved. CDR1 and CDR2 (germline): SGHTA, FQGTGA. Deletions cut 5 bases from V and 4 bases from J, with 14 bases between. This CDR3 has 14 amino acids. The DNA of the CDR3 is TGTGCCAGCAGCGTCTCCTCATGGGGCACTGAAGCTTTCTTT. It specifies CASSVSSWGTEAFF.

This clone was recorded only once. This chain joins TRBV5-6 and TRBJ1-2; no clear D gene. Trimming left V 0 bases short and J 2 bases short, with 11 bases between. CDR3 size: 15 residues. Germline lookup yields CDR1 SGHDT and CDR2 YYEEEE. The CDR3 DNA is TGTGCCAGCAGCTTGGCCCGAAACTTCAACTATGGCTACACCTTC. Amino acids: CASSLARNFNYGYTF.

This rearrangement joins TRBV30 to TRBJ1-5; 7 positions agree with TRBD1. The CDR3 covers 13 residues. Unmatched junction bases numbered 3, after V lost 2 bases and J lost 5 bases. Germline V gene data show CDR1 as GTSNPN and CDR2 as SVGIG (reference sequence). The CDR3 DNA follows: TGTGCCTGGAGTCAAACAGGGGATCAGCCCCAGCATTTT. Amino acids: CAWSQTGDQPQHF.

V is TRBV6-5 and J is TRBJ1-1; 7 bases match TRBD1. Germline trimming cut 5 bases from V and 0 bases from J; bases unmatched to any gene: 6. The CDR3 loop spans 15 amino acids. The V gene's germline CDR1 is MNHEY and CDR2 SVGAGI. Here the CDR3 DNA reads TGTGCCAGCAGTAGGGGACAGTCCATGAACACTGAAGCTTTCTTT. Its translation: CASSRGQSMNTEAFF.